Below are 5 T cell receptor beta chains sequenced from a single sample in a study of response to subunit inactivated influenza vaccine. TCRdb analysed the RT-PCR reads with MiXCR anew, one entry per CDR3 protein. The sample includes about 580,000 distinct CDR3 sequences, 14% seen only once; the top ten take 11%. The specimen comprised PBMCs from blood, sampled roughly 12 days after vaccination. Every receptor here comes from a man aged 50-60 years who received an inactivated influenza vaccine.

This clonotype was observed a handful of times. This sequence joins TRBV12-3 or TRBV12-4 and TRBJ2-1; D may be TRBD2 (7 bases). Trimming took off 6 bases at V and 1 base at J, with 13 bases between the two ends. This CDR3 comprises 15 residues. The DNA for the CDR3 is TGTGCCAGCAGATTTAGGGGGGGGTCCTACAATGAGCAGTTCTTC. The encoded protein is CASRFRGGSYNEQFF.

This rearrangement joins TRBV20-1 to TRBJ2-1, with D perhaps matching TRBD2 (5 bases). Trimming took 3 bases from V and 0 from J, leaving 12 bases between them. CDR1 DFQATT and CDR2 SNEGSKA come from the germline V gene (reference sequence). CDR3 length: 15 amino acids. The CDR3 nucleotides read TGCAGTGCTAGCTTTTTGGGGAGCTCCTACAATGAGCAGTTCTTC. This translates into CSASFLGSSYNEQFF.

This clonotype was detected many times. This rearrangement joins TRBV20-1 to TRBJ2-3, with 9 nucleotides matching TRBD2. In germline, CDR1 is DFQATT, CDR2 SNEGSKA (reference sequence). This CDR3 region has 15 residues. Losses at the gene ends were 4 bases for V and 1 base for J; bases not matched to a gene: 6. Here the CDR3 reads CSAIKPSGGTDTQYF. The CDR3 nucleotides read TGCAGTGCTATTAAACCTAGCGGGGGCACAGATACGCAGTATTTT.

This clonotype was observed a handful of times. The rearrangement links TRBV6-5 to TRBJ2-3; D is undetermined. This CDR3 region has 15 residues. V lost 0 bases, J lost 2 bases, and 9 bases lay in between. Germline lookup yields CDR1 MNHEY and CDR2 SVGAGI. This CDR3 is CASSYSLGFTDTQYF. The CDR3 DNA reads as TGTGCCAGCAGTTACTCCTTGGGTTTCACAGATACGCAGTATTTT.

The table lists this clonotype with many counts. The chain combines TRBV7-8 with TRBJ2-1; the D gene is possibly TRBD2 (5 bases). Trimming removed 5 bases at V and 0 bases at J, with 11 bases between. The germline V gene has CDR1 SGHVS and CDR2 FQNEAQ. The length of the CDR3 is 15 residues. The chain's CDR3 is CASSQTTSSYNEQFF. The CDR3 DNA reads TGTGCCAGCAGCCAGACTACCTCCTCCTACAATGAGCAGTTCTTC.